This is a list of T cell receptor beta chains from one sample in a study of shared clonotypes between healthy human individuals. Method: immunoSEQ multiplex PCR; TCRdb's copy keeps in-frame clones and lacks some. This table holds nearly 600,000 clones, nearly 97% found once. Sequencing was done on a sample of naive CD8+ T cells sorted from blood. The receptors stem from a young woman in good health. CDR3s include the opening cysteine and the closing phenylalanine or tryptophan. The D gene is left open where the match is weak.

D: NA
J: TRBJ1-4
V: TRBV27
DNA: TGTGCCAGCAGTAGAACAGGGAGTTTTGAAAAACTGTTTTTT
CDR3: CASSRTGSFEKLFF

D: NA
J: TRBJ2-7
V: TRBV5-1
DNA: TGCGCCAGCAGCTTTTTGGGGGCCGACGAGCAGTACTTC
CDR3: CASSFLGADEQYF

D: NA
J: TRBJ1-1
V: TRBV6-1
DNA: TGTGCCAGCAGTGAAGGCTCAGGAAACACTGAAGCTTTCTTT
CDR3: CASSEGSGNTEAFF

D: TRBD2
J: TRBJ2-3
V: TRBV27
DNA: TGTGCCAGCAGTCCCCGGACTAGCGGTAGCACAGATACGCAGTATTTT
CDR3: CASSPRTSGSTDTQYF

D: NA
J: TRBJ2-7
V: TRBV2
DNA: TGTGCCAGCAGTGAAGATTCAGGGGCAGCCTACGAGCAGTACTTC
CDR3: CASSEDSGAAYEQYF

D: TRBD1
J: TRBJ2-7
V: TRBV27
DNA: TGTGCCAGCAGTTGGGACAGGCGGTGGGAGCAGTACTTC
CDR3: CASSWDRRWEQYF

D: NA
J: TRBJ2-7
V: TRBV19
DNA: TGTGCCAGTAGTCGACAGTTAACCACCTACGAGCAGTACTTC
CDR3: CASSRQLTTYEQYF

D: NA
J: TRBJ1-1
V: TRBV30
DNA: TGTGCCTGGAGTGTACATGGGGGTGAAGCTTTCTTT
CDR3: CAWSVHGGEAFF

D: NA
J: TRBJ2-1
V: TRBV28
DNA: TGTGCCAGCAGTATGATACTGTGGGATGAGCAGTTCTTC
CDR3: CASSMILWDEQFF

D: NA
J: TRBJ2-3
V: TRBV11-2
DNA: TGTGCCAGCAGCTTAGGAGTCGGGACTGATTTTGATACGCAGTATTTT
CDR3: CASSLGVGTDFDTQYF

D: NA
J: TRBJ2-3
V: TRBV2
DNA: TGTGCCAGCAGGGACGGGGGCACAGATACGCAGTATTTT
CDR3: CASRDGGTDTQYF

D: TRBD2
J: TRBJ2-5
V: TRBV7-9
DNA: TGTGCCAGCAGCCCGTCACTAGCGGGAGATGCAGAGACCCAGTACTTC
CDR3: CASSPSLAGDAETQYF

D: NA
J: TRBJ2-7
V: TRBV27
DNA: TGTGCCAGCAGTTTGATGGTGGGAGTGGACGAGCAGTACTTC
CDR3: CASSLMVGVDEQYF

D: NA
J: TRBJ2-5
V: TRBV28
DNA: TGTGCCAGCAGTTTACTGGGTGGCCAAGAGACCCAGTACTTC
CDR3: CASSLLGGQETQYF